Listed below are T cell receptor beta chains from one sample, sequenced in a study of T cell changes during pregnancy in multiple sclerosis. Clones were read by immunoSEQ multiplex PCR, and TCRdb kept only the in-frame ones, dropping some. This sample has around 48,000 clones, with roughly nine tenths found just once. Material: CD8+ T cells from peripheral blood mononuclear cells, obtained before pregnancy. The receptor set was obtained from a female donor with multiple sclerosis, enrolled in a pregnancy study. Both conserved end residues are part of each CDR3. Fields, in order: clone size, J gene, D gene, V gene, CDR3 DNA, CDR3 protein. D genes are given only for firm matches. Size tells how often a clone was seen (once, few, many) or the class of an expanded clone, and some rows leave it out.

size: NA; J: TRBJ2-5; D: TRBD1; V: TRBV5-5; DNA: TGTGCCAGCAGCCCGGGCAGGGGGTTCCAAGAGACCCAGTACTTC; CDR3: CASSPGRGFQETQYF
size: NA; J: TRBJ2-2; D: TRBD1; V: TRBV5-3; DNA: TGTGCCAGAAGCCGAGACAGGGTGGACGCGAACACCGGGGAGCTGTTTTTT; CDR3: CARSRDRVDANTGELFF
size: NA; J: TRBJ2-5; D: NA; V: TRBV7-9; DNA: TGTGCCAGCAGCCCGTGGACAGAGCAAGAGACCCAGTACTTC; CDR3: CASSPWTEQETQYF
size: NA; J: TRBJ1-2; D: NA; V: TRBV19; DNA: TGTGCCAGTAGTTACCAGGGAGGCGGCTACACCTTC; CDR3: CASSYQGGGYTF
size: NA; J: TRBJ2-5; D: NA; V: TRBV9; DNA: TGTGCCAGCAGCGCAGGGAATGACCAAGAGACCCAGTACTTC; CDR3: CASSAGNDQETQYF
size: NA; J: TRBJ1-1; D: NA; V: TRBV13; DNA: TGTGCCAGCAGCCCCATCGGGGCAGGCGGGGGGCACACTGAAGCTTTCTTT; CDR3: CASSPIGAGGGHTEAFF
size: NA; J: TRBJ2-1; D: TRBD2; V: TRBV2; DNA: TGTGCCAGCATCGGGGGTCATGGTGGTAGCGGGGGGGCGGGCAATAATGAGCAGTTCTTC; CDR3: CASIGGHGGSGGAGNNEQFF
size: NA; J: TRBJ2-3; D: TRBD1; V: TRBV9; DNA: TGTGCCAGCAGCGTCCAGGGGGCTGGCACAGATACGCAGTATTTT; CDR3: CASSVQGAGTDTQYF
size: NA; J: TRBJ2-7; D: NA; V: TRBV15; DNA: TGTGCCACCAGCAGAGTTTCAGGGGTACCCTACGAGCAGTACTTC; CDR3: CATSRVSGVPYEQYF
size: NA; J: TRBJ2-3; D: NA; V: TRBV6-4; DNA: TGTGCCAGCAGTGCCGGGGGAGGCACAGATACGCAGTATTTT; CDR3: CASSAGGGTDTQYF
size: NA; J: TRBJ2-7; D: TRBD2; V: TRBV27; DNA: TGTGCCAGCAAGGGGAGGGATTCCTACGAGCAGTACTTC; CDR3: CASKGRDSYEQYF
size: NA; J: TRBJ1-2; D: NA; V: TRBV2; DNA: TGTGCCAGCAGCGCCGGGACACCTTCTAACTATGGCTACACCTTC; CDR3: CASSAGTPSNYGYTF
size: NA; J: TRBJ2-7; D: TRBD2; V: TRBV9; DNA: TGTGCCAGCAGCGCGGGACTTACGGGGGGTTCCTACGAGCAGTACTTC; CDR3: CASSAGLTGGSYEQYF
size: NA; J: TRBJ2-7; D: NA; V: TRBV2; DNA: TGTGCCAGCAGTGAAGAGCACGTCGCGTACGAGCAGTACTTC; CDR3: CASSEEHVAYEQYF
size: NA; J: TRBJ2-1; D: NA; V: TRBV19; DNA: TGTGCCAGTAGTATATATAACCTGGAGGACCAGCAGTTCTTC; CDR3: CASSIYNLEDQQFF
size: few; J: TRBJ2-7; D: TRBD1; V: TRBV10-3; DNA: TGTGCCATCAGTGATGGACAGGGGGCTTACGAGCAGTACTTC; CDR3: CAISDGQGAYEQYF
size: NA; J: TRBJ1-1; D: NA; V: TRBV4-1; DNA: TGCGCCAGCAGCCAAGACTGGGGAGGTTGGACTGAAGCTTTCTTT; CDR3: CASSQDWGGWTEAFF
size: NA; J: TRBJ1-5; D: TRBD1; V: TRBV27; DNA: TGTGCCAGCAGTCGGGACAGCTCTGGTCGCAATCAGCCCCAGCATTTT; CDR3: CASSRDSSGRNQPQHF
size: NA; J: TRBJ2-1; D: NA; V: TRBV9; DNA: TGTGCCAGCAGCGTAGTGGGGGGGCCTTACAATGAGCAGTTCTTC; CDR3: CASSVVGGPYNEQFF
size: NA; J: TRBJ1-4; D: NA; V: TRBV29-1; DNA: TGCAGCGTTGCCCGGGGTGTTGAGGCAACTAATGAAAAACTGTTTTTT; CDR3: CSVARGVEATNEKLFF
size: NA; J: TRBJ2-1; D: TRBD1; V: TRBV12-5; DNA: TGTGCTAGTGTCGCCTCCCTAGGGGGCTGGGACAATGAGCAGTTCTTC; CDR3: CASVASLGGWDNEQFF
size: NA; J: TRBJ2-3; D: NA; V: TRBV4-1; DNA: TGCGCCAGCAGCCAAGAGATTCGAGTGGATACGCAGTATTTT; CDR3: CASSQEIRVDTQYF
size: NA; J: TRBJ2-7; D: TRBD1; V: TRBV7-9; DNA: TGTGCCAGCAGCCCCGTGGGACAGGGTTCCTCCTACGAGCAGTACTTC; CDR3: CASSPVGQGSSYEQYF
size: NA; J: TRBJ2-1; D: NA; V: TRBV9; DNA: TGTGCCAGCAGCGTAGCTACAGGATACAATGAGCAGTTCTTC; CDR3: CASSVATGYNEQFF
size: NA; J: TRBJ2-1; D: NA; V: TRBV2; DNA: TGTGCCAGCATCTCCCCCAGCTCCTACAATGAGCAGTTCTTC; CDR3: CASISPSSYNEQFF
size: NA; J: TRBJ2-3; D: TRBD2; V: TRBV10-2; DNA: TGCGCCAGCAGCGAGACTAGCGGGGGGGTCACAGATACGCAGTATTTT; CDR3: CASSETSGGVTDTQYF
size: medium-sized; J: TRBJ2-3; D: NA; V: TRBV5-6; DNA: TGTGCCAGCAGCTTGGGGCGCACAGATACGCAGTATTTT; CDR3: CASSLGRTDTQYF
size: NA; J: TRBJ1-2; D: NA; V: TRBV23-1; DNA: TGCGCCAGCAGTCCCCCCCGGAGGACCTTC; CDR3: CASSPPRRTF
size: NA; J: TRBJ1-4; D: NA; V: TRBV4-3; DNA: TGCGCCAGCAGCCTCAACCGGGACACTATTAATGAAAAACTGTTTTTT; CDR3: CASSLNRDTINEKLFF
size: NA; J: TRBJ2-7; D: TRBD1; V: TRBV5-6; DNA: TGTGCCAGCAGCTTTAGGGGGCGACTCTCCTACGAGCAGTACTTC; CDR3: CASSFRGRLSYEQYF
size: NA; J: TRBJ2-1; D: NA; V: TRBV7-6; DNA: TGTGCCAGCAGCCCCATGGGGGGAGAGCAGTTCTTC; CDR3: CASSPMGGEQFF
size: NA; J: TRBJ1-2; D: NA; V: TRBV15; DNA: TGTGCCACCCGTACTCACTATGGCTACACCTTC; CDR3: CATRTHYGYTF
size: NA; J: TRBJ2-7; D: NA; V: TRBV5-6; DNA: TGTGCCAGCAGCTTGGGCAGCTCCTACGAGCAGTACTTC; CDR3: CASSLGSSYEQYF
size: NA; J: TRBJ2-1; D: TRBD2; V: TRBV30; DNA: TGTGCCTGGAACCCAGCGGGGTACAATGAGCAGTTCTTC; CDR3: CAWNPAGYNEQFF
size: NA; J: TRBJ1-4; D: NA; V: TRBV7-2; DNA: TGTGCCAGCAGCTCGCCGGGACTGGGGAATGAAAAACTGTTTTTT; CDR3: CASSSPGLGNEKLFF
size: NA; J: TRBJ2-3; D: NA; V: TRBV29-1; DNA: TGCAGCGTTGAACAGGGTCTTGACACAGATACGCAGTATTTT; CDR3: CSVEQGLDTDTQYF